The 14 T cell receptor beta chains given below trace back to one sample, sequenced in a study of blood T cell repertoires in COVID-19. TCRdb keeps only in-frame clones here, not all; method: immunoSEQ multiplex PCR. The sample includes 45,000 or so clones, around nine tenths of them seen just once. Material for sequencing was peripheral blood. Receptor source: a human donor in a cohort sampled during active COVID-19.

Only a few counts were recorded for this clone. As DNA, the CDR3 is TGTGCCACAGCCCTGGGGAAAGGGGCGTCCTACGAGCAGTACTTC. Encoded protein: CATALGKGASYEQYF. The chain has TRBV19 and TRBJ2-7; maybe TRBD1 (5 bases). This CDR3 comprises 15 residues. Trimming took off 10 bases at V and 1 base at J, with 20 bases between the two ends. Germline lookup yields CDR1 LNHDA and CDR2 SQIVND (reference sequence).

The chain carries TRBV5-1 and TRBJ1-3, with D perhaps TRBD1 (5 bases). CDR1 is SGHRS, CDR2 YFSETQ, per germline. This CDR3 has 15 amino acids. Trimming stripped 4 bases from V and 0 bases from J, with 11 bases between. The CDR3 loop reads CASSEQVNSGNTIYF. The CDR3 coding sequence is TGCGCCAGCAGCGAACAGGTCAACTCTGGAAACACCATATATTTT.

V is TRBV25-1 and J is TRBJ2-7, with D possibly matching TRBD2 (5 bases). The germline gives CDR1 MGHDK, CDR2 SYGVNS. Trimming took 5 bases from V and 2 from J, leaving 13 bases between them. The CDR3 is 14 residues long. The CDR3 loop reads CASSSDLPPYEQYF. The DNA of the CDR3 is TGTGCCAGCAGTTCGGACTTGCCCCCCTACGAGCAGTACTTC.

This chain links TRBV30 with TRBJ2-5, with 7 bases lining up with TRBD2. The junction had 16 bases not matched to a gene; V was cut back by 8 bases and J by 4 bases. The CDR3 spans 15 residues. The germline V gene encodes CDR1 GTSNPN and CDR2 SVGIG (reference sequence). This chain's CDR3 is CALVVVLGGGETQYF. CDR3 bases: TGTGCCCTCGTTGTTGTATTGGGGGGGGGAGAGACCCAGTACTTC.

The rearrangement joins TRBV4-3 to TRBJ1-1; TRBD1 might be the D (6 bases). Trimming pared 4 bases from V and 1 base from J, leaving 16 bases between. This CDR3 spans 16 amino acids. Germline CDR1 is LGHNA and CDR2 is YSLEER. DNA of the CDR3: TGCGCCAGCAGCCGAGCTCCGACAGGCGGGAACACTGAAGCTTTCTTT. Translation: CASSRAPTGGNTEAFF.

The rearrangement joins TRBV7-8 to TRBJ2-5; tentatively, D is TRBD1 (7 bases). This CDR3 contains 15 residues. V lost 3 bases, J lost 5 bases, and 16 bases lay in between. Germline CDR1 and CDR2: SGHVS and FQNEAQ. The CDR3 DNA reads TGTGCCAGCAGCTTTAGGGGGCGGGGTGTTGAGACCCAGTACTTC. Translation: CASSFRGRGVETQYF.

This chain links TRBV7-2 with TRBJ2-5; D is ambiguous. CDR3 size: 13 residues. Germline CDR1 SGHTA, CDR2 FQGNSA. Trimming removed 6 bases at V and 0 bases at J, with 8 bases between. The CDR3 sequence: CASSLIYQETQYF. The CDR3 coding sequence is TGTGCCAGCAGTCTTATTTACCAAGAGACCCAGTACTTC. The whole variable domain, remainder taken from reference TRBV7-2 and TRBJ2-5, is GAGVSQSPSNKVTEKGKDVELRCDPISGHTALYWYRQSLGQGLEFLIYFQGNSAPDKSGLPSDRFSAERTGGSVSTLTIQRTQQEDSAVYLCASSLIYQETQYFGPGTRLLVL.

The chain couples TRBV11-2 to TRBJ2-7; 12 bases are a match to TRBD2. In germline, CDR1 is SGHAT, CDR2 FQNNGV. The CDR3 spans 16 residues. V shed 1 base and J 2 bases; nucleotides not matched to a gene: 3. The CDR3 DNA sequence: TGTGCCAGCAGCTTAGGACTAGCGGGGGAAACCTACGAGCAGTACTTC. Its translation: CASSLGLAGETYEQYF.

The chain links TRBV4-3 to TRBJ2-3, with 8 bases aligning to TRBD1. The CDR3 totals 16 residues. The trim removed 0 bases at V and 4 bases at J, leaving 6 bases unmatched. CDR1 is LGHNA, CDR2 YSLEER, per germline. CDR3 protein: CASSQEAGGHPDTQYF. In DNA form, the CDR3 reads TGCGCCAGCAGCCAAGAGGCAGGGGGCCATCCAGATACGCAGTATTTT.

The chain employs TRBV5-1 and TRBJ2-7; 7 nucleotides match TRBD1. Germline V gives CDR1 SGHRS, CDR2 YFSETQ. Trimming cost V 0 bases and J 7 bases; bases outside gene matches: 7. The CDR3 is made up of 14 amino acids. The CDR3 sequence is CASSLGTGMGEQYF. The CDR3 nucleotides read TGCGCCAGCAGCTTGGGGACAGGAATGGGGGAGCAGTACTTC.

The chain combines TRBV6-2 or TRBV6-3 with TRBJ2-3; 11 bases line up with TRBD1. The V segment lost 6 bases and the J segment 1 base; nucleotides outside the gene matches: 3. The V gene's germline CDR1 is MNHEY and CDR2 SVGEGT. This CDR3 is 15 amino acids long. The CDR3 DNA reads TGTGCCAGCAGCTGGACAGGGGGCGGCACAGATACGCAGTATTTT. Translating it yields CASSWTGGGTDTQYF.

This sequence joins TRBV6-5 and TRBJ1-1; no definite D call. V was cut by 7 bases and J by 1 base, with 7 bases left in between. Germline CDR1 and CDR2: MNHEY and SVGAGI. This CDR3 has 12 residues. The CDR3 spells CASNRRNTEAFF. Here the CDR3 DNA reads TGTGCCAGCAATAGAAGGAACACTGAAGCTTTCTTT.

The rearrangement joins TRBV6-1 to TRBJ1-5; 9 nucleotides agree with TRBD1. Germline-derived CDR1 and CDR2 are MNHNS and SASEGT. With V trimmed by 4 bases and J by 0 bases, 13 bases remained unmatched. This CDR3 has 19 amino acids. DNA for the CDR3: TGTGCCAGCAGTGTAACCGGGACAGGGCTTTTGGGTAGCAATCAGCCCCAGCATTTT. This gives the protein CASSVTGTGLLGSNQPQHF.

The CDR3 region is CASKSDSPLAGGPREQYF. DNA for the CDR3: TGTGCCAGTAAATCGGACAGTCCACTAGCGGGGGGGCCGCGGGAGCAGTACTTC. The rearrangement uses TRBV27 and TRBJ2-7, with 13 positions matching TRBD2. Germline loops: CDR1 MNHEY, CDR2 SMNVEV (reference sequence). There are 18 residues in the CDR3. Unmatched junction bases numbered 21, after V lost 9 bases and J lost 7 bases.